This entry features one T cell receptor (beta chain) sequence. Antigen unknown. The sample is drawn from a study of blood T cells in healthy people across ages. CDR3 length: 15 residues. Germline values: CDR1 MNHEY, CDR2 SVGAGI. Between the trimmed V and J ends, which lost 7 bases and 0 bases, there was a span of 15 bases. Study-level points and caveats: When set beside aged donors, long-lived donors presented more naive CD4+ cells and higher diversity. In older individuals, TCR beta diversity per million T cells was lower, falling roughly linearly with age. Unsorted PBMCs ruled out conclusive naive versus antigen-experienced comparison.

For the second PCR, which ran for roughly 7 to 11 cycles, a sample-barcoded 5' primer and a J-beta primer mix were used. TCRdb fed the 5' RACE reads into MiXCR, producing one record per CDR3 protein. The table includes some 920,000 distinct CDR3 sequences, about 51% detected once. This sequence was found in a woman aged 55-69 years in good health. Input material: blood. The chain uses TRBV6-5 and TRBJ1-2; the D is unclear. In DNA, the CDR3 is TGTGCCAGCAACCCGTCCGAAAAAGCTAACTATGGCTACACCTTC. Translated, it gives CASNPSEKANYGYTF.